This passage covers 14 T cell receptor beta chains from one sample sequenced in a study of shared clonotypes between healthy human individuals (dated by TCRdb to 2020 to 2022). Libraries were constructed by the immunoSEQ multiplex PCR assay. TCRdb provides this immuneACCESS table in a form limited to in-frame rearrangements. Some clones are lacking; in checked studies, under half of them reflect an unresolved V gene, and why the rest are absent is not known. The sample contains 2,100,000 or so clones, roughly 95% of them found a single time. Less than 0.15% of the sample goes to the ten largest clones. Sequenced sample: naive CD4+ T cells sorted from blood. Explained via the paper, the cell subset or site label denotes: CD45RA+ positively selected. The receptors come from a man aged 18 to 30 in good health.

The J gene is TRBJ2-7, the V gene TRBV9, with D perhaps being TRBD1 or TRBD2 (5 bases each). The V end was cut by 2 bases, the J end by 2 bases, with 11 bases between. This CDR3 spans 14 amino acids. Germline CDR1 is SGDLS and CDR2 is YYNGEE. The CDR3 is CASSVGTIPYEQYF. The CDR3, as DNA: TGTGCCAGCAGCGTCGGGACCATTCCCTACGAGCAGTACTTC.

The chain has TRBV28 and TRBJ1-2, with 7 positions matching TRBD1. CDR3 length equals 17 residues. Germline assignment: CDR1 MDHEN and CDR2 SYDVKM. With V trimmed by 5 bases and J by 5 bases, 17 bases remained unmatched. The CDR3 DNA follows: TGTGCCAGCAGTCCCCCCAAAGGGGGCGGACTAAAGTATGGCTACACCTTC. Translated: CASSPPKGGGLKYGYTF.

J is TRBJ2-7 and V is TRBV4-2, with 13 bases matching TRBD2. The CDR3 totals 16 residues. V shed 0 bases, J shed 4 bases, and the junction held 3 bases outside the gene matches. Germline assignment: CDR1 LGHNA and CDR2 YNFKEQ. CDR3 in DNA: TGTGCCAGCAGCCAAGATGGGACTAGCGGGACGTACGAGCAGTACTTC. Translated, it gives CASSQDGTSGTYEQYF.

A single count supports this clone. The chain uses TRBV4-1 and TRBJ1-1; D remains ambiguous. V was cut by 0 bases and J by 10 bases, with 12 bases left in between. Germline-derived CDR1 and CDR2 are MGHRA and YSYEKL. The CDR3 covers 13 residues. The CDR3 is CASSQEVGDGAFF. The CDR3 nucleotides are TGCGCCAGCAGCCAAGAGGTTGGGGATGGAGCTTTCTTT.

The chain is built from TRBV27 and TRBJ2-1; 7 nucleotides align to TRBD2. V dropped 4 bases and J dropped 7; count of bases not matched to a gene: 1. CDR1 is MNHEY, CDR2 SMNVEV, per germline (reference sequence). The CDR3 totals 12 residues. The CDR3 protein is CASSWGGNEQFF. CDR3 DNA: TGTGCCAGCAGTTGGGGGGGAAATGAGCAGTTCTTC.

As concerns this clone: The sample contains more than one DNA sequence encoding this CDR3. The CDR3 spells CAWSGPGEQYF. The CDR3 nucleotides are TGTGCCTGGAGCGGGCCCGGCGAGCAGTACTTC. The rearrangement joins TRBV30 to TRBJ2-7; no definite D call. The V end was cut by 3 bases, the J end by 6 bases, with 9 bases between. The CDR3 runs 11 residues. Germline CDR1 GTSNPN, CDR2 SVGIG (reference sequence).

CDR3 sequence: CRLIAGAQEYF. CDR3 sequence (DNA): TGCAGGCTAATAGCCGGGGCTCAGGAGTACTTC. The chain joins TRBV20-1 to TRBJ2-7; perhaps D is TRBD1 or TRBD2 (5 bases each). CDR1 is DFQATT, CDR2 SNEGSKA, per germline (reference sequence). CDR3 length: 11 residues.

The V gene is TRBV2, the J gene TRBJ1-5; 7 nucleotides line up with TRBD1. V was clipped by 7 bases and J by 0 bases; unmatched bases: 9. Per germline, CDR1 SNHLY and CDR2 FYNNEI. There are 16 residues in the CDR3. The CDR3 nucleotides read TGTGCCAGCACTCCAGGGGGGGGATATAGCAATCAGCCCCAGCATTTT. This codes for CASTPGGGYSNQPQHF. Variable domain in full (rest from reference TRBV2 and TRBJ1-5): EPEVTQTPSHQVTQMGQEVILRCVPISNHLYFYWYRQILGQKVEFLVSFYNNEISEKSEIFDDQFSVERPDGSNFTLKIRSTKLEDSAMYFCASTPGGGYSNQPQHFGDGTRLSIL.

The chain carries TRBV30 and TRBJ2-7; possible D gene TRBD1, 5 bases. This CDR3 comprises 16 residues. In germline, CDR1 is GTSNPN, CDR2 SVGIG (reference sequence). V was shortened by 0 bases and J by 1 base, with 16 bases between the two germline ends. This CDR3 reads CAWSVLTRQGSYEQYF. The CDR3, as DNA: TGTGCCTGGAGTGTACTGACCCGGCAGGGATCCTACGAGCAGTACTTC.

This rearrangement joins TRBV29-1 to TRBJ2-7, with TRBD2 identical over 9 bases. Per germline, CDR1 SQVTM and CDR2 ANQGSEA. Trimming at V came to 6 bases and at J to 4 bases, leaving 10 bases not matched to a gene. The CDR3 sequence is 14 residues long. For the CDR3, the DNA is TGCAGCGTAGCCGGGACTAGCCCTAAGTACGAGCAGTACTTC. It translates to CSVAGTSPKYEQYF.

This clone was seen once. J is TRBJ1-6 and V is TRBV16; tentatively, D is TRBD1 (6 bases). Trimming removed 1 base at V and 9 bases at J, with 19 bases between. CDR1 is KGHSY, CDR2 FQNENV, per germline. The CDR3 sequence is 17 residues long. CDR3 sequence reads: CASSQYDRRPTGSPLHF. DNA for the CDR3: TGTGCCAGCAGCCAATATGACAGGAGGCCGACGGGTTCACCCCTCCACTTT.

The rearrangement joins TRBV18 to TRBJ2-5; D unresolved. The CDR3 is made up of 16 amino acids. Germline V gene data show CDR1 as KGHSH and CDR2 as LQKENI. V was trimmed by 3 bases and J by 2 bases, leaving 16 bases between them. CDR3 sequence (DNA): TGTGCCAGCTCACCTTCCCTTTCGTCATCACAAGAGACCCAGTACTTC. The encoded protein is CASSPSLSSSQETQYF.

This sequence joins TRBV7-2 and TRBJ2-1, with D tentatively TRBD1 (6 bases). From germline, CDR1 is SGHTA and CDR2 FQGNSA. The CDR3 has 13 amino acids. V lost 5 bases and J 6 bases, leaving 11 bases between the germline ends. CDR3 DNA: TGTGCCAGCAGCCTCTCCAGGGGCAATGAGCAGTTCTTC. It yields the protein CASSLSRGNEQFF.

The chain uses TRBV30 and TRBJ1-4, with D unclear. Germline CDR1 reads GTSNPN; CDR2 reads SVGIG (reference sequence). The CDR3 sequence is 13 residues long. Trimming took 1 base from V and 8 from J, leaving 11 bases between them. The CDR3 DNA follows: TGTGCCTGGAGTGCTCGAGGGTACGAAAAACTGTTTTTT. Translating it yields CAWSARGYEKLFF.